The source of this T cell receptor beta chain is a study of T cells after yellow fever vaccination. Germline loops: CDR1 SGHTA, CDR2 FQGNSA. The CDR3 contains 17 residues. Between the trimmed V and J ends, which lost 5 bases and 5 bases, there was a span of 22 bases. This clonotype was seen ten or more times. Its antigen is not identified. From the 5' RACE reads, TCRdb called clonotypes with MiXCR, one entry per CDR3 protein. The sample records 200,000 to 300,000 distinct CDR3 sequences, 6.5% to 8.5% being singletons. Study-wide findings and caveats: There was a small share of clonotypes that showed up in both the CD4 and CD8 compartments.

Material: CD4+ T cells sorted from PBMCs, obtained 15 days after the yellow fever booster vaccination. This chain uses TRBV7-2 with TRBJ2-1, with D unclear. The sequence was obtained from a man aged 25 to 40 who received the YFV17D yellow fever vaccine. The CDR3 sequence is CASSPSRTEKGHNEQFF. The CDR3 DNA reads TGTGCCAGCAGCCCCAGTCGAACAGAGAAAGGACACAATGAGCAGTTCTTC.